This T cell receptor (beta chain) came from a study of memory CD4+ T cells and cytomegalovirus serostatus. Regarding the study as a whole: Each of 65 to 75 CMV-associated TCRbeta sequences occurred in one to five individuals.

Single viable CD3+CD4+CD8-CD45RO+ cells were sorted as the memory CD4+ T cells. CMV serostatus came from serum IgG against pp150, pp28, p38, p52. Total CD4+ T cells were enriched by CD4 positive selection. Note on this clone: Its antigen is still unknown.

The CDR3 length is 15 residues. V was clipped by 0 bases and J by 7 bases; unmatched bases: 6. In germline, CDR1 is SGHRS, CDR2 YFSETQ. TCRdb's table, derived via immunoSEQ multiplex PCR, lists solely in-frame clones and lacks some. The sample shows 40,000 to 45,000 clones, 76% of them seen only once. This TCR came from an adult in good health and CMV-seronegative. The V gene is TRBV5-1, the J gene TRBJ1-2; 10 bases are shared with TRBD1. The source material was memory CD4+ T cells from blood. DNA of the CDR3: TGCGCCAGCAGCTTGGGACAGGGGGCGCAAAGTGGCTACACCTTC. This translates into CASSLGQGAQSGYTF.